The clone carrying this TCR beta chain was counted many times. What it binds is unknown. The data belong to a study of identical twins. Study-wide findings and caveats: For zero-insertion analyses, partial confounding could come from invariant MAIT and iNKT cells. With monozygotic twins, out-of-frame TCR alpha sharing exceeded what models estimated.

The CDR3 extends over 15 amino acids. Germline V gene sequence: CDR1 SGHNT, CDR2 YYREEE (reference sequence). J lost 2 bases, V lost 2 bases, and 4 bases had no gene match. Template switching, a step in the protocol, added a universal primer site, and cDNA carried unique molecular identifiers. A single record per CDR3 protein comes from TCRdb applying MiXCR to the 5' RACE reads. The table lists around 500,000 distinct CDR3 sequences, 14% of them singletons. The data were also submitted as part of a second study, on yellow fever vaccine responses in identical twins. This second study says: On the reported evidence, twins' vaccine T cell responses seemed partly convergent and partly personalized.

Input material: CD4+ T cells sorted from blood. The chain uses TRBV5-4 and TRBJ2-1; 7 positions match TRBD2. The source is a woman aged 18 to 35 in good health. The chain's CDR3 is CASSLPSGAYNEQFF. The CDR3 DNA reads as TGTGCCAGCAGCTTACCTAGCGGAGCCTACAATGAGCAGTTCTTC.